This TCR beta chain was recovered during a study of blood T cell repertoires in COVID-19. Produced via immunoSEQ multiplex PCR; TCRdb's table is partial and in-frame only. The sample contains roughly 73,000 clones, over 70% of which appear only once. The V and J ends lost 5 bases and 1 base respectively, with 8 bases between them. The CDR3 is made up of 13 amino acids. CDR1 and CDR2 from the germline V gene are SGHTA and FQGNSA. The V and J genes are TRBV7-2 and TRBJ1-2; possibly TRBD1 for D (6 bases). Sequences were obtained from peripheral blood. This sequence was found in a man in his 70s with acute or convalescent COVID-19. CDR3 sequence: CASSPDSNYGYTF. For the CDR3, the DNA is TGTGCCAGCAGCCCGGACAGTAACTATGGCTACACCTTC.